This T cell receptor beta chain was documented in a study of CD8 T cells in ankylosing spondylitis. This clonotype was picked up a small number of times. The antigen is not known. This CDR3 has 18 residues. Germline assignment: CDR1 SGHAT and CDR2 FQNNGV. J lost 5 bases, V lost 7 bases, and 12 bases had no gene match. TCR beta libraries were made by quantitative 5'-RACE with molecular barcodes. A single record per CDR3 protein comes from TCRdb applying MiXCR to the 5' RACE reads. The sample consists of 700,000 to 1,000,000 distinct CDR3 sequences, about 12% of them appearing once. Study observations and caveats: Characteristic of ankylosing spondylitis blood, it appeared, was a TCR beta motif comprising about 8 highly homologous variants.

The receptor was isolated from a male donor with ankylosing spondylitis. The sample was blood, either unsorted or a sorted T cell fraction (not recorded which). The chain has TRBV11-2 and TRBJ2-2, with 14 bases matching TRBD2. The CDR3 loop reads CASTFFGLAGGRTGELFF. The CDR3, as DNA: TGTGCCAGCACCTTTTTCGGACTAGCGGGAGGAAGGACCGGGGAGCTGTTTTTT.